The 15 T cell receptor beta chains listed next were all sequenced from one sample in a study of blood T cell repertoires in COVID-19. Repertoires were generated with immunoSEQ multiplex PCR, while TCRdb's copy carries only in-frame clones and drops some. The table has about 130,000 clones, about 83% seen once; the top ten hold roughly 5.4%. Material for sequencing was peripheral blood. The origin of the receptors is a human donor in a cohort sampled during active COVID-19.

J is TRBJ2-5 and V is TRBV6-1; D possibly corresponds to TRBD1 (6 bases). Trimming removed 2 bases from V and 1 base from J, with 8 bases in between. CDR1 is MNHNS, CDR2 SASEGT, per germline. This CDR3 is built from 14 residues. In DNA form, the CDR3 reads TGTGCCAGCAGTGAAAAAGGGGGCCAAGAGACCCAGTACTTC. This translates into CASSEKGGQETQYF.

This CDR3 is CASRQLAGASTNEQFF. In DNA form, the CDR3 reads TGTGCCAGCAGGCAACTAGCGGGAGCGTCTACGAATGAGCAGTTCTTC. J is TRBJ2-1 and V is TRBV4-2; 11 nucleotides match TRBD2. This CDR3 spans 16 amino acids. J was trimmed by 7 bases and V by 6 bases; bases with no gene match: 11. CDR1 LGHNA and CDR2 YNFKEQ come from the germline V gene.

This rearrangement joins TRBV11-2 to TRBJ1-5; 8 nucleotides line up with TRBD1. This CDR3 region has 13 residues. With 8 bases clipped from V and 4 bases from J, the junction kept 4 bases outside the gene matches. Germline assignment: CDR1 SGHAT and CDR2 FQNNGV. CDR3 loop: CASGTGINQPQHF. The CDR3 coding sequence is TGTGCCAGCGGGACAGGAATTAATCAGCCCCAGCATTTT.

This clone came up a few times. The V gene is TRBV10-3, the J gene TRBJ1-1, with D tentatively TRBD1 (6 bases). V was trimmed by 10 bases and J by 2 bases, leaving 14 bases between them. Per the germline V gene, CDR1 is ENHRY and CDR2 is SYGVKD. The CDR3 covers 13 residues. The CDR3 loop is CATGQNLNTEAFF. The CDR3 DNA follows: TGTGCCACAGGACAGAACTTAAACACTGAAGCTTTCTTT.

This sequence joins TRBV7-2 and TRBJ1-1; D call uncertain. The V and J ends lost 4 bases and 1 base respectively, with 13 bases between them. CDR1 and CDR2 from the germline V gene are SGHTA and FQGNSA. The CDR3 extends over 15 amino acids. The CDR3 DNA reads TGTGCCAGCAGCTCCCAGTCGTCCGAGAACACTGAAGCTTTCTTT. This codes for CASSSQSSENTEAFF. Together with reference TRBV7-2 and TRBJ1-1, the CDR3 gives the full variable domain: GAGVSQSPSNKVTEKGKDVELRCDPISGHTALYWYRQSLGQGLEFLIYFQGNSAPDKSGLPSDRFSAERTGGSVSTLTIQRTQQEDSAVYLCASSSQSSENTEAFFGQGTRLTVV.

The V call is TRBV4-3, the J call TRBJ1-3; perhaps TRBD1 as D (6 bases). From germline, CDR1 is LGHNA and CDR2 YSLEER. V gave up 4 bases and J gave up 4 bases, with 14 bases separating them. The CDR3 has 15 amino acids. CDR3 sequence reads: CASSRSGTLGNTIYF. The CDR3 DNA is TGCGCCAGCAGCCGTTCCGGGACACTAGGAAACACCATATATTTT.

The V call is TRBV5-8, the J call TRBJ1-1, with 8 bases fitting TRBD1. The CDR3 consists of 13 residues. In germline, CDR1 is SGHTS, CDR2 YDEGEE. The ends lost 4 bases at V and 6 bases at J; junction bases unmatched: 5. CDR3 sequence (DNA): TGTGCCAGCAGCAATCTACAGGGGGCTGAAGCTTTCTTT. As protein: CASSNLQGAEAFF.

The CDR3 region is CASSSRLGLAGEIDEQYF. The CDR3 DNA reads as TGTGCCAGCAGTTCCAGATTGGGACTAGCGGGAGAAATCGACGAGCAGTACTTC. The J gene is TRBJ2-7, the V gene TRBV27; 14 nucleotides match TRBD2. From germline, CDR1 is MNHEY and CDR2 SMNVEV (reference sequence). The length of the CDR3 is 18 residues. With 4 bases clipped from V and 5 bases from J, the junction kept 13 bases outside the gene matches.

The chain uses TRBV7-2 and TRBJ2-2; 13 positions agree with TRBD2. The CDR3 consists of 15 residues. The V gene's germline CDR1 is SGHTA and CDR2 FQGNSA. J gave up 6 bases and V 5 bases, and 3 bases lay outside the gene matches. The CDR3 region has the DNA TGTGCCAGCAGCCGGACTAGCGGGAGCCCCGGGGAGCTGTTTTTT. It is translated as CASSRTSGSPGELFF.

This clone was observed a single time. CDR3: CASSFGSGYEQYF. CDR3 sequence (DNA): TGTGCCAGCAGCTTTGGTAGCGGCTACGAGCAGTACTTC. The V call is TRBV5-6, the J call TRBJ2-7; D is possibly TRBD2 (6 bases). CDR3 size: 13 residues. Germline V gives CDR1 SGHDT, CDR2 YYEEEE. With 2 bases removed from V and 3 bases from J, the gap between germline ends came to 9 bases.

This clone was counted once. The chain has TRBV27 and TRBJ1-1, with D unclear. V was cut by 0 bases and J by 0 bases, with 8 bases left in between. CDR3 length equals 15 residues. Germline V gives CDR1 MNHEY, CDR2 SMNVEV (reference sequence). CDR3: CASSLSADLNTEAFF. The DNA for the CDR3 is TGTGCCAGCAGTTTATCGGCAGATTTGAACACTGAAGCTTTCTTT.

The gene calls are TRBV7-9 and TRBJ2-3; TRBD1 agrees at 8 bases. The CDR3 is 14 amino acids. Trimming at V came to 5 bases and at J to 1 base, leaving 2 bases not matched to a gene. CDR1 is SEHNR, CDR2 FQNEAQ, per germline (reference sequence). In DNA, the CDR3 is TGTGCCAGCAGCCAGGGACAGGGCACAGATACGCAGTATTTT. Protein: CASSQGQGTDTQYF.

This chain connects TRBV28 to TRBJ1-2; D gene uncertain. Trimming removed 7 bases at V and 0 bases at J, with 6 bases between. Germline loops: CDR1 MDHEN, CDR2 SYDVKM. This CDR3 region has 12 residues. For the CDR3, the DNA is TGTGCCAGCACCAGTGCTAACTATGGCTACACCTTC. It is translated as CASTSANYGYTF.

CDR3 DNA sequence: TGTGCCAGCAGCTTGATAACTAGCGGGCGGCTCACAGATACGCAGTATTTT. This translates into CASSLITSGRLTDTQYF. The chain joins TRBV5-6 to TRBJ2-3; 9 bases align to TRBD2. Germline CDR1 SGHDT, CDR2 YYEEEE. The V gene end was trimmed by 1 base and the J gene end by 2 bases; junction bases not matched to a gene: 8. This CDR3 spans 17 amino acids.

The gene calls are TRBV12-5 and TRBJ1-1; D not certain. V was shortened by 7 bases and J by 5 bases, with 17 bases between the two germline ends. The CDR3 is 14 amino acids. The V gene's germline CDR1 is LGHNT and CDR2 FRNRAP. This CDR3 reads CASAPPPVRTEAFF. In DNA, the CDR3 is TGTGCTAGTGCCCCGCCCCCCGTGCGGACTGAAGCTTTCTTT.